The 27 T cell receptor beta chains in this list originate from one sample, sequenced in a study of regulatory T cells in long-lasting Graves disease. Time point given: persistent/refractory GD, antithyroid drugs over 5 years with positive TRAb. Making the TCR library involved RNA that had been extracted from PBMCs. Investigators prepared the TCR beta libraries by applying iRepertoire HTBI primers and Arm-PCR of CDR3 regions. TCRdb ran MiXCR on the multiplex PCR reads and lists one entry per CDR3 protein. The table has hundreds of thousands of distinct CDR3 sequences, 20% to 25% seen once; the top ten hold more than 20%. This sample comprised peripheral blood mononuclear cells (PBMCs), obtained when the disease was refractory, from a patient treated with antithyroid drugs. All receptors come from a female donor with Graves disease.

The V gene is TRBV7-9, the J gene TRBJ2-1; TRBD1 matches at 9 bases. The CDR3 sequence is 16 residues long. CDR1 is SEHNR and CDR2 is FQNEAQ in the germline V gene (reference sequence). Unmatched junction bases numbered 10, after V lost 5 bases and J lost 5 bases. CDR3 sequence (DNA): TGTGCCAGCAGCCCCGGGGGACAGGGTCTCAACAATGAGCAGTTCTTC. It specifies CASSPGGQGLNNEQFF. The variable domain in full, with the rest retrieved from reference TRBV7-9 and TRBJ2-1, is DTGVSQNPRHKITKRGQNVTFRCDPISEHNRLYWYRQTLGQGPEFLTYFQNEAQLEKSRLLSDRFSAERPKGSFSTLEIQRTEQGDSAMYLCASSPGGQGLNNEQFFGPGTRLTVL.

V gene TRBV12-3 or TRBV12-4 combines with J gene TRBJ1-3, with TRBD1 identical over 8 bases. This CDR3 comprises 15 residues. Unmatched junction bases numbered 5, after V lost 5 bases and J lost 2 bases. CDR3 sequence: CASSNQGQAGNTIYF. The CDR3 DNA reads TGTGCCAGCAGTAATCAGGGACAGGCTGGAAACACCATATATTTT.

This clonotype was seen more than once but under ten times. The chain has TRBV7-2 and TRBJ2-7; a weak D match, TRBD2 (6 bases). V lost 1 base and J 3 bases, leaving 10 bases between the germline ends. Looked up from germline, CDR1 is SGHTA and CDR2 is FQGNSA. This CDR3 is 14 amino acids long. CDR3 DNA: TGTGCCAGCAGCTTAGAGGAGGGTGGCTACGAGCAGTACTTC. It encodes CASSLEEGGYEQYF.

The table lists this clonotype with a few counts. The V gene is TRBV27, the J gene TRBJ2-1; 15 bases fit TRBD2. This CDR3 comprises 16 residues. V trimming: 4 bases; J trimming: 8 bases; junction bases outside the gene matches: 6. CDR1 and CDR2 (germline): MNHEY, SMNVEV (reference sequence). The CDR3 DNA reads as TGTGCCAGCAGTTCCTCCGGGACTAGCGGGAGGCATGAGCAGTTCTTC. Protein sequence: CASSSSGTSGRHEQFF.

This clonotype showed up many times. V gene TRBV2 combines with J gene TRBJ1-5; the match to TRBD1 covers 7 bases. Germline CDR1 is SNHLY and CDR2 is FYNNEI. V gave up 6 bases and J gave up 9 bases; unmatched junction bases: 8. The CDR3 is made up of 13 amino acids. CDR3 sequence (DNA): TGTGCCAGCAGCACAGGGGAGATATGGCCCCAGCATTTT. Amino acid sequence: CASSTGEIWPQHF. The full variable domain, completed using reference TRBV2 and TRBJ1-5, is EPEVTQTPSHQVTQMGQEVILRCVPISNHLYFYWYRQILGQKVEFLVSFYNNEISEKSEIFDDQFSVERPDGSNFTLKIRSTKLEDSAMYFCASSTGEIWPQHFGDGTRLSIL.

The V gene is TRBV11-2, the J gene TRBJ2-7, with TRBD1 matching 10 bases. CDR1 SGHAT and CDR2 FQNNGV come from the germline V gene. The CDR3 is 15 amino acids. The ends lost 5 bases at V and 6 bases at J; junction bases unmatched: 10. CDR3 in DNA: TGTGCCAGCAGCACCGGGACAGGGGACCGTTCCGAGCAGTACTTC. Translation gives CASSTGTGDRSEQYF.

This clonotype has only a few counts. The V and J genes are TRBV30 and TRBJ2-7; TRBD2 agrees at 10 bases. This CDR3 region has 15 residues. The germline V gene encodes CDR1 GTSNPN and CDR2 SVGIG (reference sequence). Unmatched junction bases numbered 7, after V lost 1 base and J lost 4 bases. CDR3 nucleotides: TGTGCCTGGAGTGATAGCGGGAGGCCCACTTACGAGCAGTACTTC. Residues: CAWSDSGRPTYEQYF.

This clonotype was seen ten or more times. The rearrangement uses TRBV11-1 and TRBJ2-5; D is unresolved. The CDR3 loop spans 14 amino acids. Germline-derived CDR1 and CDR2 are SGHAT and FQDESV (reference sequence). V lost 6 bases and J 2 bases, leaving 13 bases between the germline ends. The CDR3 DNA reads TGTGCCAGCAGTCTCCGAGGCTTACAAGAGACCCAGTACTTC. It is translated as CASSLRGLQETQYF.

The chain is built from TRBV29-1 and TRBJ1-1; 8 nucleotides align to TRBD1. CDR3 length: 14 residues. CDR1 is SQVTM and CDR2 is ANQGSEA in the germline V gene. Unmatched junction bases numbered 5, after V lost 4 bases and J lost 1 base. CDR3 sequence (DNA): TGCAGCGTTGGTCCTGACAGGGGGAACACTGAAGCTTTCTTT. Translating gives CSVGPDRGNTEAFF.

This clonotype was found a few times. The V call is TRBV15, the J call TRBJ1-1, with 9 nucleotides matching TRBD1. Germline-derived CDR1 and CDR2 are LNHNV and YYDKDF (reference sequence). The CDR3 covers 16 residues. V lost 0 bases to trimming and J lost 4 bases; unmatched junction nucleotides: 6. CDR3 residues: CATSREGTGWFTEAFF. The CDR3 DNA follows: TGTGCCACCAGCAGAGAGGGGACAGGGTGGTTCACTGAAGCTTTCTTT.

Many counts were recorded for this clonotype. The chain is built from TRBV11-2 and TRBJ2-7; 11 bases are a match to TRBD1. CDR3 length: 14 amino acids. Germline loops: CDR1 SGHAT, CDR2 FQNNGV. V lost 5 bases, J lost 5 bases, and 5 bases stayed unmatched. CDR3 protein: CASSLGQGANEQYF. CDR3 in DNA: TGTGCCAGCAGCCTCGGACAGGGGGCCAACGAGCAGTACTTC.

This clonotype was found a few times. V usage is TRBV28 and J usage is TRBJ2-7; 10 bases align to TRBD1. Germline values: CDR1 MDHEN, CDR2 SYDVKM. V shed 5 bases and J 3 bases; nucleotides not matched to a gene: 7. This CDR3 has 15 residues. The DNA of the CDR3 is TGTGCCAGCAGTACCTCGGGGGACAGGGGCTACGAGCAGTACTTC. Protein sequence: CASSTSGDRGYEQYF. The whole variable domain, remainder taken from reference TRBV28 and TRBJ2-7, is DVKVTQSSRYLVKRTGEKVFLECVQDMDHENMFWYRQDPGLGLRLIYFSYDVKMKEKGDIPEGYSVSREKKERFSLILESASTNQTSMYLCASSTSGDRGYEQYFGPGTRLTVT.

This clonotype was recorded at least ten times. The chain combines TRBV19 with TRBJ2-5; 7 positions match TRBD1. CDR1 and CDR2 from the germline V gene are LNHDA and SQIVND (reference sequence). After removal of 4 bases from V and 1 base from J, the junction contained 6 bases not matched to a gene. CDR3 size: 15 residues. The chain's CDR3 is CASSKGTVLQETQYF. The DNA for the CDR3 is TGTGCCAGTAGTAAGGGGACAGTACTCCAAGAGACCCAGTACTTC.

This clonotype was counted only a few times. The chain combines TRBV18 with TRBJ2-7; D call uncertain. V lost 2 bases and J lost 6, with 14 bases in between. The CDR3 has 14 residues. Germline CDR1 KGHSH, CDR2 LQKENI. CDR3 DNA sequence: TGTGCCAGCTCACCATTGCCAGCTACCCGCGAGCAGTACTTC. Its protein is CASSPLPATREQYF.

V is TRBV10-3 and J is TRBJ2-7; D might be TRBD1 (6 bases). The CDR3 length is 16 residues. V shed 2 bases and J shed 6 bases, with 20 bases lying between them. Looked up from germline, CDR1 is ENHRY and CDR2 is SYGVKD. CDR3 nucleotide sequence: TGTGCCATCAGTGAGAGGTTGGGGCAGGGGAATGCCGAGCAGTACTTC. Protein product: CAISERLGQGNAEQYF.

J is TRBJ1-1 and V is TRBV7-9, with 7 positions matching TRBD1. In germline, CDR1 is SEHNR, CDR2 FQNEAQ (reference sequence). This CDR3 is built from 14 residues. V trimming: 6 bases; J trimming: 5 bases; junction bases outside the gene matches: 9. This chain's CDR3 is CASRNDREGTEAFF. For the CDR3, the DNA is TGTGCCAGCAGGAACGACAGGGAGGGGACTGAAGCTTTCTTT.

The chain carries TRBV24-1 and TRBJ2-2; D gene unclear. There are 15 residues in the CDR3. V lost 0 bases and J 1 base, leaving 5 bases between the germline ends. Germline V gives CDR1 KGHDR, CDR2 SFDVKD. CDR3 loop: CATSDLQGNTGELFF. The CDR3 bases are TGTGCCACCAGTGATTTGCAAGGGAACACCGGGGAGCTGTTTTTT.

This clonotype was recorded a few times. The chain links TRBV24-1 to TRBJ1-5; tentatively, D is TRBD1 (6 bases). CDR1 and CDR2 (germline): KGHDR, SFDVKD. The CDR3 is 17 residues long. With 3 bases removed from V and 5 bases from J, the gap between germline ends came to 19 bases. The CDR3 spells CATSDPLIGQPYQPQHF. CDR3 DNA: TGTGCCACCAGTGATCCCCTGATTGGACAGCCGTATCAGCCCCAGCATTTT.

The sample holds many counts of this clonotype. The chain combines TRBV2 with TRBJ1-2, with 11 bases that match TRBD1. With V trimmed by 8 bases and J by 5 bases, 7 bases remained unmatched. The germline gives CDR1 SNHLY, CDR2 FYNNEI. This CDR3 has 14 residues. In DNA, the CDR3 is TGTGCCAGCCAGGATGGACAGGGGGCGTATGGCTACACCTTC. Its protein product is CASQDGQGAYGYTF.

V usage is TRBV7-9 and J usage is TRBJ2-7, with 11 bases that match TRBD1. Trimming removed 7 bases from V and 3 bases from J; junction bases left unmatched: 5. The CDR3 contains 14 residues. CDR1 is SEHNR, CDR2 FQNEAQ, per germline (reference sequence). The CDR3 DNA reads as TGTGCCAGCACCGATGGGACAGGGGGCTACGAGCAGTACTTC. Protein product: CASTDGTGGYEQYF.

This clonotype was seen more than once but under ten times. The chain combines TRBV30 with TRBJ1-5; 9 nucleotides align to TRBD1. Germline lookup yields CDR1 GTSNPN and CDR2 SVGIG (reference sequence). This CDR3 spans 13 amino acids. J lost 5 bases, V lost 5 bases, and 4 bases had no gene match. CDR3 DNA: TGTGCCTGGTCCCGGGACAGGGATCAGCCCCAGCATTTT. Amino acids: CAWSRDRDQPQHF.

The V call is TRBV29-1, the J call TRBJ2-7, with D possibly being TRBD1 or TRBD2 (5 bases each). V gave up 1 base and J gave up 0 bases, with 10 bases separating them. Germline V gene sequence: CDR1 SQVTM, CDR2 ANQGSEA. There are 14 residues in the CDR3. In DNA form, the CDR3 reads TGCAGCGTTGAAGGAGGGGCGAGCTCCTACGAGCAGTACTTC. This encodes CSVEGGASSYEQYF.

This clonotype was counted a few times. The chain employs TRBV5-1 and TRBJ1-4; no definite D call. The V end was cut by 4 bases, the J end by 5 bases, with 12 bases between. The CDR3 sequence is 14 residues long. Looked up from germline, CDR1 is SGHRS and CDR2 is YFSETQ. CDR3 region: CASSPTARNEKLFF. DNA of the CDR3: TGCGCCAGCAGCCCCACGGCTCGGAATGAAAAACTGTTTTTT.

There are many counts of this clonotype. Here the CDR3 reads CAWSGGATYGYTF. The CDR3 nucleotides read TGTGCCTGGAGTGGCGGGGCCACCTATGGCTACACCTTC. The V call is TRBV30, the J call TRBJ1-2; D perhaps matches TRBD1 (5 bases). Trimming cost V 1 base and J 4 bases, with 10 bases left between them. Germline CDR1 GTSNPN, CDR2 SVGIG (reference sequence). There are 13 residues in the CDR3.

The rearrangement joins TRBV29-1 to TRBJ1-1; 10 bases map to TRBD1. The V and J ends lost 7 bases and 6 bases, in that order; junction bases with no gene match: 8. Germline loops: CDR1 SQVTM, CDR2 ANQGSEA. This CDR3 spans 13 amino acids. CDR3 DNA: TGCAGCGGGACAGGGGGTGAAGATCCTGAAGCTTTCTTT. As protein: CSGTGGEDPEAFF.

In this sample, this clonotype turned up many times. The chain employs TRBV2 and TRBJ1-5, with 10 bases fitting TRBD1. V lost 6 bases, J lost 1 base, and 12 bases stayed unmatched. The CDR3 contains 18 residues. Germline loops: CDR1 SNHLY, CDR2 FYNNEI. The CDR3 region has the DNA TGTGCCAGCAGCTTATGGGAGGGACAGGGGTTAAGCAATCAGCCCCAGCATTTT. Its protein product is CASSLWEGQGLSNQPQHF.

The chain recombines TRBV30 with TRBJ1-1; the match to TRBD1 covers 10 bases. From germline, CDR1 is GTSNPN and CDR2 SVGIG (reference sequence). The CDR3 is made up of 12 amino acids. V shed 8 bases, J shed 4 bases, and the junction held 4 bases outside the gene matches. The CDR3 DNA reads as TGTGCCGGGACAGGGGATTTCACTGAAGCTTTCTTT. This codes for CAGTGDFTEAFF.